Following are 26 T cell receptor beta chains from one sample sequenced in a study of shared clonotypes between healthy human individuals. Some clones are missing from TCRdb's copy, which holds only in-frame ones; the method was immunoSEQ multiplex PCR. The sample carries about 1.9 million clones, approximately 92% recorded once. Naive CD8 cells lacked CD45RO, underwent positive selection for CCR7 and left out terminally differentiated effector memory CD45RA+ cells. The sample consisted of naive CD8+ T cells from PBMCs. The receptors were gathered from a young man in good health. Some clones in this sample may be carry-over from other donors' samples.

The V gene is TRBV1, the J gene TRBJ2-5; the D call TRBD2 from the table was never checked on the DNA. TRBV1 represents a pseudogene. The CDR3 sequence is 15 residues long. The CDR3 coding sequence is TGCACCAGCAGCCAAGATGGAGTCGAGCAAGAGACCCAGTACTTC. Translating gives CTSSQDGVEQETQYF.

V and J are TRBV27 and TRBJ1-2, with TRBD1 matching over 10 bases. The J segment lost 4 bases and the V segment lost 4 bases, leaving 3 bases of the junction unmatched. The CDR3 spans 14 residues. Per germline, CDR1 MNHEY and CDR2 SMNVEV (reference sequence). As DNA, the CDR3 is TGTGCCAGCAGTTCGACAGGGGGCCCCTATGGCTACACCTTC. Residues: CASSSTGGPYGYTF.

CDR3 amino acids: CASSRTPIGLAQAGELFF. The CDR3, as DNA: TGCGCCAGCAGCCGCACCCCAATCGGGCTAGCGCAGGCCGGGGAGCTGTTTTTT. The rearrangement uses TRBV5-1 and TRBJ2-2; D possibly corresponds to TRBD2 (6 bases). Trimming removed 4 bases from V and 6 bases from J, with 25 bases in between. This CDR3 comprises 18 residues. CDR1 and CDR2 (germline): SGHRS, YFSETQ.

The gene calls are TRBV19 and TRBJ2-3; weak D call: TRBD2 (6 bases). The germline V and J ends were trimmed by 4 bases and 2 bases, with 10 bases remaining between them. Germline V lookup: CDR1 LNHDA, CDR2 SQIVND (reference sequence). This CDR3 contains 14 residues. The CDR3 nucleotides are TGTGCCAGTAGTAGCGGGGAGCCCACAGATACGCAGTATTTT. This gives the protein CASSSGEPTDTQYF.

This clone was seen only a few times. The V gene is TRBV7-9, the J gene TRBJ1-1, with unresolved D. CDR3 length: 12 residues. V was clipped by 7 bases and J by 3 bases, with 9 bases between them. Per germline, CDR1 SEHNR and CDR2 FQNEAQ (reference sequence). The CDR3 nucleotides are TGTGCCAGCACGGGTGGCGACACTGAAGCTTTCTTT. Amino acid sequence: CASTGGDTEAFF.

J is TRBJ2-5 and V is TRBV7-6; 7 bases align to TRBD2. The V segment lost 5 bases and the J segment 5 bases; nucleotides outside the gene matches: 5. The CDR3 consists of 13 residues. CDR1 is SGHVS and CDR2 is FNYEAQ in the germline V gene. DNA for the CDR3: TGTGCCAGCAGCCCGACAGCGGGGGAGACCCAGTACTTC. Residues: CASSPTAGETQYF.

The chain recombines TRBV19 with TRBJ1-1, with D tentatively TRBD1 (5 bases). This CDR3 region has 15 residues. V was clipped by 7 bases and J by 5 bases, with 20 bases between them. The germline CDR1 and CDR2 sequences are LNHDA and SQIVND (reference sequence). The CDR3 DNA sequence: TGTGCCAGTAACCCCTTCGGGACCCGAAGAACTGAAGCTTTCTTT. This encodes CASNPFGTRRTEAFF.

This clone was seen more than once but under ten times. This CDR3 is also generated by other DNA sequences in the sample. The V and J genes are TRBV15 and TRBJ1-5, with no clear D. Germline-derived CDR1 and CDR2 are LNHNV and YYDKDF (reference sequence). The germline V and J ends were trimmed by 3 bases and 1 base, with 7 bases remaining between them. The CDR3 has 14 amino acids. CDR3 nucleotide sequence: TGTGCCACCAGCAGGAGAGGGAGCAATCAGCCCCAGCATTTT. Encoded protein: CATSRRGSNQPQHF.

This sequence joins TRBV11-2 and TRBJ2-2; D possibly uses TRBD1 or TRBD2 (6 bases each). The CDR3 runs to 14 residues. V lost 6 bases, J lost 7 bases, and 15 bases lay in between. Per the germline V gene, CDR1 is SGHAT and CDR2 is FQNNGV. The CDR3 loop is CASRLWGAYGELFF. Written as DNA, the CDR3 is TGTGCCAGCAGACTTTGGGGGGCCTACGGGGAGCTGTTTTTT. The whole variable domain, filled in from reference TRBV11-2 and TRBJ2-2, reads EAGVAQSPRYKIIEKRQSVAFWCNPISGHATLYWYQQILGQGPKLLIQFQNNGVVDDSQLPKDRFSAERLKGVDSTLKIQPAKLEDSAVYLCASRLWGAYGELFFGEGSRLTVL.

The chain recombines TRBV7-9 with TRBJ1-1; the match to TRBD1 covers 9 bases. Germline V gene lookup returns CDR1 SEHNR and CDR2 FQNEAQ (reference sequence). V shed 5 bases and J 2 bases; nucleotides not matched to a gene: 6. The CDR3 is 15 residues long. CDR3 sequence reads: CASSLGQGTNTEAFF. The CDR3 coding sequence is TGTGCCAGCAGCCTCGGACAGGGGACCAACACTGAAGCTTTCTTT.

This chain uses TRBV9 with TRBJ2-5; 8 bases agree with TRBD1. V lost 1 base and J lost 2; bases outside the gene matches: 19. Germline V gene data show CDR1 as SGDLS and CDR2 as YYNGEE. This CDR3 contains 20 residues. The CDR3 region is CASSVSQLNHGQGGQETQYF. CDR3 coding DNA: TGTGCCAGCAGCGTAAGTCAATTGAACCATGGACAGGGCGGACAAGAGACCCAGTACTTC.

J is TRBJ2-2 and V is TRBV28; TRBD1 or TRBD2 may be the D gene (5 bases each). The CDR3 totals 17 residues. Germline CDR1 MDHEN, CDR2 SYDVKM. The germline V and J ends were trimmed by 6 bases and 6 bases, with 23 bases remaining between them. The CDR3 region has the DNA TGTGCCAGCAGCTGGGGGTTGGGGCCAATTGCAGCCGGGGAGCTGTTTTTT. The encoded protein is CASSWGLGPIAAGELFF.

The gene calls are TRBV2 and TRBJ2-2; 7 bases agree with TRBD2. Per the germline V gene, CDR1 is SNHLY and CDR2 is FYNNEI. The V gene end was trimmed by 5 bases and the J gene end by 0 bases; junction bases not matched to a gene: 18. The CDR3 is made up of 20 amino acids. The CDR3 spells CASSLKGGDDGAANTGELFF. The CDR3 DNA follows: TGTGCCAGCAGTCTGAAGGGAGGGGATGACGGTGCCGCGAACACCGGGGAGCTGTTTTTT.

CDR3 amino acids: CASSHPVGMGGGQPQHF. The CDR3 DNA reads as TGTGCCAGCAGCCACCCTGTCGGTATGGGAGGGGGTCAGCCCCAGCATTTT. The chain links TRBV28 to TRBJ1-5, with a weak D call TRBD1 (6 bases). The V gene lost 6 bases and the J gene lost 6 bases, with 24 bases spanning the gap. The V gene's germline CDR1 is MDHEN and CDR2 SYDVKM. This CDR3 comprises 17 residues.

The rearrangement links TRBV5-6 to TRBJ2-6, with a weak D call TRBD2 (7 bases). V lost 7 bases and J lost 0, with 14 bases in between. The germline V gene encodes CDR1 SGHDT and CDR2 YYEEEE. CDR3 size: 16 residues. CDR3: CASHSGGSSGANVLTF. The CDR3 DNA is TGTGCCAGCCATTCGGGGGGCTCCTCTGGGGCCAACGTCCTGACTTTC.

Turning to this clone: The same CDR3 also results from other DNA sequences found in this sample. The chain is built from TRBV19 and TRBJ2-7; no reliable D call. The CDR3 spans 11 residues. Germline CDR1 is LNHDA and CDR2 is SQIVND (reference sequence). The V gene lost 5 bases and the J gene lost 4 bases, with 6 bases spanning the gap. CDR3 sequence: CASSHGYEQYF. The CDR3, as DNA: TGTGCCAGTAGTCATGGTTACGAGCAGTACTTC.

This chain links TRBV4-1 with TRBJ2-7; D call uncertain. CDR1 and CDR2 from the germline V gene are MGHRA and YSYEKL. V dropped 0 bases and J dropped 1 base, with 13 bases sitting between them. The CDR3 runs 16 residues. This chain's CDR3 is CASSQDFNWGSYEQYF. CDR3 nucleotides: TGCGCCAGCAGCCAAGATTTCAATTGGGGTTCCTACGAGCAGTACTTC.

The V and J genes are TRBV9 and TRBJ2-2; D remains unclear. Per germline, CDR1 SGDLS and CDR2 YYNGEE. CDR3 length: 16 residues. The V gene lost 0 bases and the J gene lost 5 bases, with 14 bases spanning the gap. The CDR3 here is CASSVGTGLGTGELFF. The CDR3 DNA reads as TGTGCCAGCAGCGTAGGTACCGGGTTGGGAACCGGGGAGCTGTTTTTT.

For this clone: Additional DNA sequences in this sample encode the identical CDR3. The V gene is TRBV5-1, the J gene TRBJ2-7, with TRBD1 identical over 12 bases. Germline CDR1 reads SGHRS; CDR2 reads YFSETQ. The V segment lost 4 bases and the J segment 2 bases; nucleotides outside the gene matches: 4. CDR3 length: 15 residues. CDR3 in amino acids: CASSLGQGAAYEQYF. CDR3 nucleotide sequence: TGCGCCAGCAGCCTGGGACAGGGGGCAGCCTACGAGCAGTACTTC. Looking up the rest from reference TRBV5-1 and TRBJ2-7 gives the full variable domain: KAGVTQTPRYLIKTRGQQVTLSCSPISGHRSVSWYQQTPGQGLQFLFEYFSETQRNKGNFPGRFSGRQFSNSRSEMNVSTLELGDSALYLCASSLGQGAAYEQYFGPGTRLTVT.

The chain links TRBV28 to TRBJ1-2; 8 bases line up with TRBD1. J gave up 8 bases and V 5 bases, and 10 bases lay outside the gene matches. In germline, CDR1 is MDHEN, CDR2 SYDVKM. The CDR3 covers 14 residues. In DNA form, the CDR3 reads TGTGCCAGCAGTAAATCAGGGGGCCTCGGGGGCTACACCTTC. This translates into CASSKSGGLGGYTF.

The chain is built from TRBV19 and TRBJ2-7; no definite D call. Deletions cut 1 base from V and 0 bases from J, with 7 bases between. The CDR3 has 14 residues. Germline V gene lookup returns CDR1 LNHDA and CDR2 SQIVND (reference sequence). CDR3 residues: CASSIGRFSYEQYF. The CDR3 region has the DNA TGTGCCAGTAGTATAGGCAGATTCTCCTACGAGCAGTACTTC.

The J gene is TRBJ1-5, the V gene TRBV28; the match to TRBD1 covers 11 bases. The germline V gene encodes CDR1 MDHEN and CDR2 SYDVKM. Trimming at V came to 7 bases and at J to 5 bases, leaving 28 bases not matched to a gene. CDR3 length: 22 amino acids. The CDR3, as DNA: TGTGCCAGCATGCATGGACAGGGGGCGTCAAACCTCCTAACTCCCGCTTATCAGCCCCAGCATTTT. Translating gives CASMHGQGASNLLTPAYQPQHF. Supplemented by reference TRBV28 and TRBJ1-5, the full variable domain reads DVKVTQSSRYLVKRTGEKVFLECVQDMDHENMFWYRQDPGLGLRLIYFSYDVKMKEKGDIPEGYSVSREKKERFSLILESASTNQTSMYLCASMHGQGASNLLTPAYQPQHFGDGTRLSIL.

V usage is TRBV15 and J usage is TRBJ2-7, with D tentatively TRBD1 (7 bases). The CDR3 contains 14 residues. CDR1 LNHNV and CDR2 YYDKDF come from the germline V gene (reference sequence). The V gene lost 1 base and the J gene lost 7 bases, with 14 bases spanning the gap. The CDR3 nucleotides read TGTGCCACCAGCAGAGCGGGAGTGGACAGGGAGCAGTACTTC. As protein: CATSRAGVDREQYF.

J is TRBJ2-1 and V is TRBV4-3, with 8 bases lining up with TRBD1. CDR1 is LGHNA, CDR2 YSLEER, per germline. The V segment lost 0 bases and the J segment 7 bases; nucleotides outside the gene matches: 11. The CDR3 totals 17 residues. The CDR3 spells CASSQDHRTGMLNEQFF. The CDR3 DNA follows: TGCGCCAGCAGCCAAGACCACCGGACAGGGATGTTAAATGAGCAGTTCTTC.

The chain links TRBV11-2 to TRBJ2-7; D is possibly TRBD2 (5 bases). V lost 1 base and J 4 bases, leaving 23 bases between the germline ends. This CDR3 has 18 amino acids. The V gene's germline CDR1 is SGHAT and CDR2 FQNNGV. CDR3 sequence reads: CASSLGVPRGRVLYEQYF. The CDR3 bases are TGTGCCAGCAGCTTAGGAGTCCCCCGCGGGCGCGTTTTATACGAGCAGTACTTC.

The chain employs TRBV9 and TRBJ1-1; a possible D gene is TRBD1 (6 bases). CDR3 length: 16 amino acids. The germline V and J ends were trimmed by 4 bases and 4 bases, with 20 bases remaining between them. Germline CDR1 and CDR2: SGDLS and YYNGEE. The CDR3 region has the DNA TGTGCCAGCAGCTCAGCTCAGGGGACGCGGCGCACTGAAGCTTTCTTT. Translated: CASSSAQGTRRTEAFF.